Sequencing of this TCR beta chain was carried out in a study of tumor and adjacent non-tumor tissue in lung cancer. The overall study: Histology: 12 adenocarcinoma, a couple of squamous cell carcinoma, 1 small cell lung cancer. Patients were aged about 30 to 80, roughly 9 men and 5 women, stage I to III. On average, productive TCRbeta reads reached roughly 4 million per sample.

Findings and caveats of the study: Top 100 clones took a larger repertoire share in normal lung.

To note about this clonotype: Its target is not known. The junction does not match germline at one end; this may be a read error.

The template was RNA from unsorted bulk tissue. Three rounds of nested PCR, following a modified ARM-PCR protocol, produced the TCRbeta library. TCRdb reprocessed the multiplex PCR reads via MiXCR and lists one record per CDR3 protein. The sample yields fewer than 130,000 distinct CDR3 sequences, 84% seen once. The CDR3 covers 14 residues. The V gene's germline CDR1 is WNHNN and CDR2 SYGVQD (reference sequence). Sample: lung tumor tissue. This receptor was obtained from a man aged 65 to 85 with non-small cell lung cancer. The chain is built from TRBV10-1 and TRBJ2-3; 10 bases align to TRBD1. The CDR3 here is CVSRRDRGSDTRYF. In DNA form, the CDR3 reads TGCGTCAGCAGGAGGGACAGGGGTTCGGATACGCGGTATTTT.